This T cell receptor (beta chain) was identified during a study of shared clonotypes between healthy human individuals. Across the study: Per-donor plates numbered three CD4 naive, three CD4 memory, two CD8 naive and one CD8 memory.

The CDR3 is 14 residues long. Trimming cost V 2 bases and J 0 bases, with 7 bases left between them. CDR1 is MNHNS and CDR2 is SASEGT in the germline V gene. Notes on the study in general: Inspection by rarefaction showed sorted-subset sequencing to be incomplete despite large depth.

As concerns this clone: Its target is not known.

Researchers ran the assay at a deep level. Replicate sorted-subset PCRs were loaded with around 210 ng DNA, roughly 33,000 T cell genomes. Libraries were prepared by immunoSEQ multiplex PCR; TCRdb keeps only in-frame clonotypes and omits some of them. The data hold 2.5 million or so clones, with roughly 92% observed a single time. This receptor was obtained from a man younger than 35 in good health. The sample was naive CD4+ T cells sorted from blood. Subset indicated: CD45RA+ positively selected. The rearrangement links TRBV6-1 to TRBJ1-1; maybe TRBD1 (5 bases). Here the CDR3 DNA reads TGTGCCAGCAGTGAAAACAGGTTGAACACTGAAGCTTTCTTT. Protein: CASSENRLNTEAFF.